This entry concerns a single T cell receptor (beta chain). The method was immunoSEQ multiplex PCR; TCRdb's version includes in-frame clones alone and lacks a portion of them. The sample includes under 35,000 clones, about 85% of them seen just once. The data were taken from a study of T cell changes during pregnancy in multiple sclerosis. The material sequenced was CD8+ T cells from peripheral blood mononuclear cells, taken after pregnancy. The source is a female donor with multiple sclerosis, enrolled in a pregnancy study.

The CDR3 DNA sequence: TGTGCCAGCTCACGGGAGGCTGAAGAGCGCCCCTACGAGCAGTACTTC. Translating gives CASSREAEERPYEQYF. The chain couples TRBV18 to TRBJ2-7; D perhaps matches TRBD2 (6 bases). From germline, CDR1 is KGHSH and CDR2 LQKENI. V was trimmed by 4 bases and J by 2 bases, leaving 18 bases between them. CDR3 length equals 16 residues. The full variable domain, rest sourced from reference TRBV18 and TRBJ2-7, is NAGVMQNPRHLVRRRGQEARLRCSPMKGHSHVYWYRQLPEEGLKFMVYLQKENIIDESGMPKERFSAEFPKEGPSILRIQQVVRGDSAAYFCASSREAEERPYEQYFGPGTRLTVT.